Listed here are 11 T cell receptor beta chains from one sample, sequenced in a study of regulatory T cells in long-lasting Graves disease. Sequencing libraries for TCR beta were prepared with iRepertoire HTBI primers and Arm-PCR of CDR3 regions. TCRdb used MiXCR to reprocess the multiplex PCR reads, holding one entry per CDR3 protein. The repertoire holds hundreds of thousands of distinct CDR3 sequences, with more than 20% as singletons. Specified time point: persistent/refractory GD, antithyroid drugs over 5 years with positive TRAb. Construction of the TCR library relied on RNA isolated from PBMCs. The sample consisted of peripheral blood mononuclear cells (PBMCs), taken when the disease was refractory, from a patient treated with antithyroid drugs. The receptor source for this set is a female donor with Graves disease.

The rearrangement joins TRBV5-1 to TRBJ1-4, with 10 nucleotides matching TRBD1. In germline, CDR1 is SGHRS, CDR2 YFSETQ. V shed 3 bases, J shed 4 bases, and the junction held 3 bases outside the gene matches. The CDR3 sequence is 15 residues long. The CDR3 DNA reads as TGCGCCAGCAGCTCCGGGACAGGGGTTAATGAAAAACTGTTTTTT. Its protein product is CASSSGTGVNEKLFF.

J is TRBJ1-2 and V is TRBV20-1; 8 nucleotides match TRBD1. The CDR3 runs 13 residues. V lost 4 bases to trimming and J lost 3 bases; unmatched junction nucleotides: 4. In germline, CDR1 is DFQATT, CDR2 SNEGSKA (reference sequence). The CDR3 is CSAITDRDYGYTF. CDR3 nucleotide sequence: TGCAGTGCTATTACGGACAGGGACTATGGCTACACCTTC.

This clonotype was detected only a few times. The CDR3 here is CASSVGGTVNEKLFF. The DNA for the CDR3 is TGTGCCAGCAGCGTAGGGGGGACAGTAAATGAAAAACTGTTTTTT. V gene TRBV9 combines with J gene TRBJ1-4, with TRBD1 matching 7 bases. V dropped 0 bases and J dropped 5; count of bases not matched to a gene: 4. CDR1 is SGDLS and CDR2 is YYNGEE in the germline V gene. This CDR3 has 15 residues. The whole variable domain, remainder taken from reference TRBV9 and TRBJ1-4, is DSGVTQTPKHLITATGQRVTLRCSPRSGDLSVYWYQQSLDQGLQFLIQYYNGEERAKGNILERFSAQQFPDLHSELNLSSLELGDSALYFCASSVGGTVNEKLFFGSGTQLSVL.

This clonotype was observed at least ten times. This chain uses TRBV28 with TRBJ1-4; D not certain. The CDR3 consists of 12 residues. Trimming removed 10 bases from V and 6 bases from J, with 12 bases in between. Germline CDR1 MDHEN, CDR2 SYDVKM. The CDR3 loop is CATSTPYEKLFF. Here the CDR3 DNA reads TGTGCCACCTCAACCCCGTATGAAAAACTGTTTTTT. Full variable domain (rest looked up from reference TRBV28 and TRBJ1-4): DVKVTQSSRYLVKRTGEKVFLECVQDMDHENMFWYRQDPGLGLRLIYFSYDVKMKEKGDIPEGYSVSREKKERFSLILESASTNQTSMYLCATSTPYEKLFFGSGTQLSVL.

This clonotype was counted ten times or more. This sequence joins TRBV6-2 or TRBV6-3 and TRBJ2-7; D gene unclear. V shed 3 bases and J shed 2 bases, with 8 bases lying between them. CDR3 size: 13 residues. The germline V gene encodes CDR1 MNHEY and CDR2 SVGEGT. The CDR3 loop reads CASSYGVTYEQYF. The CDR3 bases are TGTGCCAGCAGTTATGGGGTTACCTACGAGCAGTACTTC.

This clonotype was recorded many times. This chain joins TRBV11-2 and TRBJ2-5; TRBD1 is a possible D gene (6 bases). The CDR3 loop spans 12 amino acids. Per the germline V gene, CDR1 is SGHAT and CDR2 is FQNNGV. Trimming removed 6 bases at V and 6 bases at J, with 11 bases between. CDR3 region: CASSLQGKTQYF. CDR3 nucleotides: TGTGCCAGCAGTCTGCAGGGGAAGACCCAGTACTTC.

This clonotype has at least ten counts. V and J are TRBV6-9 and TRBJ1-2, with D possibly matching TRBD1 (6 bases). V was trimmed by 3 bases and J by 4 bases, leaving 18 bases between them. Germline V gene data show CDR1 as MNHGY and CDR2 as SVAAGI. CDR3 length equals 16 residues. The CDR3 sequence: CASSYWGHAGGYGYTF. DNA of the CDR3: TGTGCCAGCAGTTACTGGGGACATGCGGGGGGCTATGGCTACACCTTC.

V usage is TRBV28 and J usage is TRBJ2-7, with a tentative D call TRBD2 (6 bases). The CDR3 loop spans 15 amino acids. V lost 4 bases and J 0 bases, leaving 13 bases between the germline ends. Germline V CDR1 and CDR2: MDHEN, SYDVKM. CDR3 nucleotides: TGTGCCAGCAGTTCATTCGGGGGAAGCTCCTACGAGCAGTACTTC. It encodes CASSSFGGSSYEQYF. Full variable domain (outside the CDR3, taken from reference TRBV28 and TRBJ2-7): DVKVTQSSRYLVKRTGEKVFLECVQDMDHENMFWYRQDPGLGLRLIYFSYDVKMKEKGDIPEGYSVSREKKERFSLILESASTNQTSMYLCASSSFGGSSYEQYFGPGTRLTVT.

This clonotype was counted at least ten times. The CDR3 region has the DNA TGTGCCATCAGATCCGACAGGGGAAACGCCGGGGAGCTGTTTTTT. It yields the protein CAIRSDRGNAGELFF. The rearrangement joins TRBV10-3 to TRBJ2-2; TRBD1 matches 8 bases. Germline CDR1 and CDR2: ENHRY and SYGVKD. The V and J ends lost 6 bases and 6 bases, in that order; junction bases with no gene match: 9. The CDR3 totals 15 residues.

CDR3 DNA: TGCAGCGTTTCCGGGACAGGGAGCTCTGGGGCCAACGTCCTGACTTTC. As protein: CSVSGTGSSGANVLTF. This chain connects TRBV29-1 to TRBJ2-6; 9 positions match TRBD1. The germline V gene encodes CDR1 SQVTM and CDR2 ANQGSEA. Losses at the gene ends were 5 bases for V and 0 bases for J; bases not matched to a gene: 5. This CDR3 comprises 16 residues.

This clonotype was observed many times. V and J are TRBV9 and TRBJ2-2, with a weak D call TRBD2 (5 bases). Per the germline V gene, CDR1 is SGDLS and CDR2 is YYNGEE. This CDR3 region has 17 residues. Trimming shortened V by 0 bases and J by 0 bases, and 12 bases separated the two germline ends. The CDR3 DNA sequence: TGTGCCAGCAGCGTAGAGGCGGGTCTCGCGAACACCGGGGAGCTGTTTTTT. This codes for CASSVEAGLANTGELFF. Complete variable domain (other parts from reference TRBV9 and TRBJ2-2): DSGVTQTPKHLITATGQRVTLRCSPRSGDLSVYWYQQSLDQGLQFLIQYYNGEERAKGNILERFSAQQFPDLHSELNLSSLELGDSALYFCASSVEAGLANTGELFFGEGSRLTVL.